This entry is about one T cell receptor (beta chain). The clone's antigen remains unknown. Base qualities are not recorded, but no much larger clone differs from it by a single base. CDR1 WNHNN and CDR2 SYGVQD are derived from the germline V gene (reference sequence). V is shortened by 0 bases, J by 4 bases, and the region joining them spans 15 bases. Spanning cysteine to phenylalanine, the CDR3 consists of 16 amino acids. The CDR3 DNA has 48 bases and is translated from base 1. This sample is part of a study of blood T cell repertoires in COVID-19 (dated by TCRdb to 2018 to 2021). Regarding the complete study: Samples from collaborators originated in the United States, Italy and Spain and spanned both the acute and convalescent phases of COVID-19. The samples were drawn from two sources: the first 160 participants of the ongoing ImmuneRACE study, and 950 to 1,500 subjects contributed by 6 global collaborators. A de-identified subject ID, COVID-19 status, age in years and sex were almost always included in the sample metadata. The repertoires were released in a freely available public database meant as a resource for research on the immune response to SARS-CoV-2. Deeply sampled blood TCRbeta repertoires from subjects exposed to, actively infected with, or recovered from COVID-19 were included in the dataset. Where HLA class I and class II types were available, the types were taken from metadata supplied by the sample provider, not from assay-based typing. The material from the prospective study consisted of cDNA or gDNA derived from T cells, B-cell-depleted T cells, or PBMCs. Summary of the overall study and its limitations: The quantity of clinical and demographic metadata differed by source and by participant and was supplied without curation.

Participants in the prospective study were enrolled through a virtual design, were aged about 18 to 100 years, and lived in about 25 United States geographic areas. In the prospective study, cohorts were assigned on the basis of participant-reported clinical history obtained from a screening survey and a study questionnaire. A participant counted as exposed if, within 2 weeks of entering the study, that participant had been in contact with someone who had a PCR-confirmed or clinician-diagnosed COVID-19 case. In the prospective study, whole blood, serum and a nasopharyngeal or oropharyngeal swab were collected from each participant by mobile phlebotomists. Participants in the prospective study had the option to provide additional blood draws and questionnaires over an approximately 2-month period. Before DNA extraction, blood samples from the prospective study were shipped at room temperature or frozen.

TCRbeta CDR3 regions were amplified from genomic DNA by means of the immunoSEQ Assay, a bias-controlled multiplex PCR. Concerning the study's data processing: The number of nucleated cells in each sample was estimated from the amplification of reference gene primers within the assay. To quantify the absolute abundance of each unique TCRbeta CDR3 rearrangement, sequence reads were collapsed and filtered. Productive Simpson clonality was computed per sample as the square root of Simpson's diversity index over productive rearrangements. TCRdb provides this immuneACCESS table in a form limited to in-frame rearrangements. Some clones are lacking; in checked studies, under half of them reflect an unresolved V gene, and why the rest are absent is not known. V and J calls and clone size are copied from that table; D and trimming were computed from the DNA. For this sample there are 350,000 to 450,000 clones; approximately 89% appear just once. The ten most abundant clones make up about 0.83% of the sample.

The TCR was taken from a woman aged 40-49 years who had been exposed to COVID-19. The chain is assembled from TRBV10-1 and TRBJ1-2; TRBD1 is a weak D gene call, 5 bases matching. Sequenced input: PBMCs or T cells enriched from blood (not recorded which). Here is the DNA: TGCGCCAGCAGTGAGTCGGCCAGGGCGCCTCCCTATGGCTACACCTTC. This encodes CASSESARAPPYGYTF.